This T cell receptor beta chain was identified in a study of neurological immune-mediated disorders. Time point meaning: longitudinal time-point 2. J gave up 9 bases and V 0 bases, and 4 bases lay outside the gene matches. This CDR3 has 15 amino acids. Germline lookup yields CDR1 SGHRS and CDR2 YFSETQ. TCRdb reanalysed the 5' RACE reads using MiXCR and keeps one entry per CDR3 protein. The data contain 81,000 or so distinct CDR3 sequences, roughly 13% of them seen just once; the ten biggest clones take up approximately 5%. In this sample, this clonotype turned up many times. The receptor was isolated from a female donor with HTLV-1-associated myelopathy (HAM/TSP). The chain carries TRBV5-1 and TRBJ1-6; 9 bases fit TRBD1. The sequencing sample was made of PBMCs. The CDR3 reads CASSLGLQGASPLHF. The CDR3 nucleotides are TGCGCCAGCAGCTTGGGACTACAGGGGGCTTCACCCCTCCACTTT. The whole variable domain, filled in from reference TRBV5-1 and TRBJ1-6, reads KAGVTQTPRYLIKTRGQQVTLSCSPISGHRSVSWYQQTPGQGLQFLFEYFSETQRNKGNFPGRFSGRQFSNSRSEMNVSTLELGDSALYLCASSLGLQGASPLHFGNGTRLTVT.